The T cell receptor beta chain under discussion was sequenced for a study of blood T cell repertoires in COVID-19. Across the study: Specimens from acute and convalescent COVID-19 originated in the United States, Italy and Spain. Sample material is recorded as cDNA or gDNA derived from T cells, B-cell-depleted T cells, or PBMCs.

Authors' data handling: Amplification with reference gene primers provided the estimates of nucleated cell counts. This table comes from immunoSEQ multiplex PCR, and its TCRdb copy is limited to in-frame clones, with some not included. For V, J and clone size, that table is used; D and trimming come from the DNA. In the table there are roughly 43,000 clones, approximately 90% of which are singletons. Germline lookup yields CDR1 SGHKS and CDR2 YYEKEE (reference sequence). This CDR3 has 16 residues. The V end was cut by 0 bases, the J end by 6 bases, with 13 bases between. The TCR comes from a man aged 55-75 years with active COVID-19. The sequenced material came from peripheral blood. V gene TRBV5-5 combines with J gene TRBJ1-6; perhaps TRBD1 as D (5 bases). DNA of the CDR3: TGTGCCAGCAGCTTGGCTTCCAGGGAGGGTAATTCACCCCTCCACTTT. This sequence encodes CASSLASREGNSPLHF.